This passage covers 10 T cell receptor beta chains from one sample sequenced in a study of OX40 agonist ivuxolimab in advanced cancers. TCRdb's copy holds only in-frame clones and misses some; the assay was immunoSEQ multiplex PCR. The sample includes roughly 150,000 clones, 90% to 95% of them seen just once. The sequencing used CD4+ or CD8+ T cells sorted from blood, collected in a trial of the OX40 agonist ivuxolimab. The receptors shown here come from an adult with an advanced solid tumor such as melanoma, head and neck, liver or kidney cancer.

This chain joins TRBV23-1 and TRBJ1-1, with TRBD1 as a possible D gene (5 bases). TRBV23-1 belongs to the ORF category, with a function that is uncertain. Trimming left V 2 bases short and J 11 bases short, with 21 bases between. This CDR3 is built from 15 residues. The DNA of the CDR3 is TGCGCCAGCAGTCAACTCCACCATGGGGCTAGAGACGCTTTCTTT. Translation: CASSQLHHGARDAFF.

The rearrangement uses TRBV5-1 and TRBJ2-7; 9 positions agree with TRBD1. Per the germline V gene, CDR1 is SGHRS and CDR2 is YFSETQ. The CDR3 consists of 16 residues. Unmatched junction bases numbered 9, after V lost 0 bases and J lost 5 bases. The CDR3 DNA reads TGCGCCAGCAGCTTGGCGGGGCCGGGACAGGGCAACGAGCAGTACTTC. Protein sequence: CASSLAGPGQGNEQYF.

This chain joins TRBV5-1 and TRBJ1-5; no clear D. Trimming removed 0 bases at V and 3 bases at J, with 7 bases between. The CDR3 is made up of 14 amino acids. The germline V gene has CDR1 SGHRS and CDR2 YFSETQ. The CDR3 loop is CASSLGEHNQPQHF. CDR3 DNA sequence: TGCGCCAGCAGCTTGGGGGAGCACAATCAGCCCCAGCATTTT.

The chain employs TRBV28 and TRBJ1-4, with D possibly matching TRBD1 (5 bases). Germline loops: CDR1 MDHEN, CDR2 SYDVKM. Trimming took off 2 bases at V and 10 bases at J, with 14 bases between the two ends. CDR3 length: 14 amino acids. The CDR3 spells CASSLPGGDRKLFF. The CDR3 DNA reads as TGTGCCAGCAGTTTACCCGGAGGGGATAGAAAACTGTTTTTT.

The V call is TRBV30, the J call TRBJ2-6; TRBD1 matches at 10 bases. The CDR3 extends over 16 amino acids. Trimming removed 3 bases from V and 3 bases from J; junction bases left unmatched: 5. Germline CDR1 reads GTSNPN; CDR2 reads SVGIG (reference sequence). The CDR3 DNA sequence: TGTGCCTGGAGGACAGGGGGCGTCATTGGGGCCAACGTCCTGACTTTC. Its protein product is CAWRTGGVIGANVLTF.

The chain has TRBV7-9 and TRBJ2-2, with 7 nucleotides matching TRBD1. Germline CDR1 is SEHNR and CDR2 is FQNEAQ (reference sequence). The CDR3 runs to 17 residues. Germline trimming cut 3 bases from V and 1 base from J; bases unmatched to any gene: 8. CDR3 DNA: TGTGCCAGCAGCTTGAGGGGGCAGGGTAGGAACACCGGGGAGCTGTTTTTT. Its protein product is CASSLRGQGRNTGELFF. The full variable domain, with the rest looked up from reference TRBV7-9 and TRBJ2-2, is DTGVSQNPRHKITKRGQNVTFRCDPISEHNRLYWYRQTLGQGPEFLTYFQNEAQLEKSRLLSDRFSAERPKGSFSTLEIQRTEQGDSAMYLCASSLRGQGRNTGELFFGEGSRLTVL.

This chain joins TRBV4-2 and TRBJ2-1; 8 bases agree with TRBD2. From germline, CDR1 is LGHNA and CDR2 YNFKEQ. Trimming cost V 1 base and J 4 bases; bases outside gene matches: 3. This CDR3 comprises 15 residues. CDR3: CASSQVLAEYNEQFF. The DNA of the CDR3 is TGTGCCAGCAGCCAAGTACTAGCGGAGTACAATGAGCAGTTCTTC.

The chain joins TRBV19 to TRBJ1-2, with TRBD1 identical over 8 bases. The CDR3 loop spans 15 amino acids. Germline V lookup: CDR1 LNHDA, CDR2 SQIVND (reference sequence). The V segment lost 6 bases and the J segment 1 base; nucleotides outside the gene matches: 7. Here the CDR3 reads CASRQGTGLNYGYTF. CDR3 bases: TGTGCCAGTAGGCAAGGGACAGGCCTTAACTATGGCTACACCTTC. The variable domain in full, completed from reference TRBV19 and TRBJ1-2, reads DGGITQSPKYLFRKEGQNVTLSCEQNLNHDAMYWYRQDPGQGLRLIYYSQIVNDFQKGDIAEGYSVSREKKESFPLTVTSAQKNPTAFYLCASRQGTGLNYGYTFGSGTRLTVV.

The gene calls are TRBV5-1 and TRBJ2-5; 11 bases fit TRBD2. Trimming at V came to 2 bases and at J to 2 bases, leaving 5 bases not matched to a gene. The CDR3 is 16 residues long. CDR1 SGHRS and CDR2 YFSETQ come from the germline V gene. The CDR3 DNA reads as TGCGCCAGCAGCTTCACTAGCGGGGGTAGACAAGAGACCCAGTACTTC. This codes for CASSFTSGGRQETQYF.

The chain recombines TRBV11-3 with TRBJ2-7; 9 bases agree with TRBD1. The V gene's germline CDR1 is SGHNT and CDR2 YENEEA. J gave up 6 bases and V 1 base, and 10 bases lay outside the gene matches. The CDR3 is 16 amino acids. Here the CDR3 reads CASSLAAGQGVGEQYF. The CDR3 nucleotides read TGTGCCAGCAGCTTAGCAGCGGGACAGGGTGTGGGCGAGCAGTACTTC.